This TCR beta chain was found in a study of neurological immune-mediated disorders. The cDNA was generated by 5'RACE with 10-nucleotide random UMIs. One entry per CDR3 protein, called by TCRdb with MiXCR from the 5' RACE reads. The sample yields 25,000 to 35,000 distinct CDR3 sequences, approximately 15% seen once. This CDR3 is built from 15 residues. V dropped 3 bases and J dropped 5 bases, with 16 bases sitting between them. This clonotype was seen at least ten times. Sequencing was carried out using PBMCs. The origin of this receptor is a man between 65 and 85 years old in good health. The chain uses TRBV12-3 or TRBV12-4 and TRBJ1-1; D is ambiguous. The CDR3 DNA is TGTGCCAGCAGTTTCACGAATAACATCGAGACTGAAGCTTTCTTT. It specifies CASSFTNNIETEAFF.